This TCR beta chain was obtained from a study of cytomegalovirus exposure and HLA in healthy donors. This clone was recorded only once. What it binds is unknown. In the same sample, other DNA sequences code for this CDR3. The CDR3 has 16 residues. V was pared by 4 bases and J by 6 bases, with 8 bases of the junction left unmatched. Germline values: CDR1 SGHDT, CDR2 YYEEEE. Findings and limits, study-wide: Later analysis showed most CMV-associated TCR beta chains appearing HLA-restricted.

Use of 60 Vbeta and 13 Jbeta primers characterized the PCR. The data were produced by immunoSEQ multiplex PCR, yet TCRdb's version contains in-frame clones alone and is incomplete. Of over 100,000 clones listed, more than 60% are singletons. The gene calls are TRBV5-6 and TRBJ2-2, with 11 nucleotides matching TRBD2. The receptor was isolated from a man aged 35 to 55 in good health and CMV-seropositive. Sequences were obtained from PBMCs. The CDR3 DNA follows: TGTGCCAGCAGCCAAAATCCGGGACTAGCGGCCGGGGAGCTGTTTTTT. Its translation: CASSQNPGLAAGELFF.